Sequencing of this T cell receptor beta chain was carried out in a study of tumor and adjacent non-tumor tissue in lung cancer. In the study overall: About 4.2 million productive TCRbeta reads were obtained per sample on average.

A modified ARM-PCR protocol with three rounds of nested PCR amplified TCRbeta. TCRdb reprocessed the multiplex PCR reads via MiXCR and lists one record per CDR3 protein. The data show 52,000 or so distinct CDR3 sequences, roughly 69% seen once. The length of the CDR3 is 13 residues. V lost 3 bases, J lost 16 bases, and 22 bases lay in between. Germline V gives CDR1 SQVTM, CDR2 ANQGSEA. In regard to this clonotype: Its antigen is unknown.

The template was RNA from unsorted bulk tissue. This non-tumor lung sample came from over 3 cm beyond the tumor edge. Findings of the study overall: Tumor tissue had significantly higher TCR diversity than normal lung.

The chain is built from TRBV29-1 and TRBJ2-1; D is possibly TRBD2 (6 bases). The receptor was isolated from a woman aged 60 to 75 with non-small cell lung cancer. The source material was distant non-tumor lung tissue. CDR3 in DNA: TGCAGCGTTGATTATCTAGCGCTCGATGAGCGATTCTTC. It is translated as CSVDYLALDERFF.